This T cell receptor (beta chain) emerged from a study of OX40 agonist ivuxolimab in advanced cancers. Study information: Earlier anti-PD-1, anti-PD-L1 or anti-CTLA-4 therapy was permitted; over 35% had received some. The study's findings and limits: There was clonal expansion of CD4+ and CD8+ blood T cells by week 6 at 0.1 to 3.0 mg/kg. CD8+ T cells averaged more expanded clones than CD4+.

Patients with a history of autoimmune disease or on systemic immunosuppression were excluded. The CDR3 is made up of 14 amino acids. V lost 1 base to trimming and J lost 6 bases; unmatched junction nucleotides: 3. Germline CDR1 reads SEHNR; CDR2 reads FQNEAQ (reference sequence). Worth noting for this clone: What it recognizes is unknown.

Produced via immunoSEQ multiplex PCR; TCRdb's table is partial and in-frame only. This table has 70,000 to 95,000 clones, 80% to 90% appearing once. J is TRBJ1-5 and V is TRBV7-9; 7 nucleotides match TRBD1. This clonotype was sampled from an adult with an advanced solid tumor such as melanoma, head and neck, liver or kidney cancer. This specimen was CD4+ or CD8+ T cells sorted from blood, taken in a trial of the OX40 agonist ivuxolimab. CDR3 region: CASSLGDSGQPQHF. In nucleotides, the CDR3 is TGTGCCAGCAGCTTAGGGGACAGCGGTCAGCCCCAGCATTTT.